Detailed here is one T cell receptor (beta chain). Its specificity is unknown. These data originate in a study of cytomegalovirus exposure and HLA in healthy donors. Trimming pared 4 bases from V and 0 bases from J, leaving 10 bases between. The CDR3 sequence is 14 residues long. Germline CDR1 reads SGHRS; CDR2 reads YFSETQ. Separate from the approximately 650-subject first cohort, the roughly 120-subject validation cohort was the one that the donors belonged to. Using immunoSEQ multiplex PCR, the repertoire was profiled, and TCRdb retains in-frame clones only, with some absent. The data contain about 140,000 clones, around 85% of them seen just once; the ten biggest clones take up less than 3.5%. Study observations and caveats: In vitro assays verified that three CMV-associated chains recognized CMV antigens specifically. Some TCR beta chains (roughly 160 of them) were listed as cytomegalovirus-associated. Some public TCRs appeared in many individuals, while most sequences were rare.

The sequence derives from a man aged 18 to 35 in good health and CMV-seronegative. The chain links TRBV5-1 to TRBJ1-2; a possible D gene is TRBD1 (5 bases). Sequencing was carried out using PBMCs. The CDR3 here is CASSPGQANYGYTF. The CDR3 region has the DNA TGCGCCAGCAGCCCCGGACAAGCTAACTATGGCTACACCTTC.